The clone carrying this T cell receptor beta chain was seen once. Its matching antigen is unknown. Repertoires were generated with immunoSEQ multiplex PCR, while TCRdb's copy carries only in-frame clones and drops some. There are some 110,000 clones in the sample; about 86% occur only once, and under 20% lies in the top ten. The data derive from a study of T cell responses to AZD1222 COVID-19 vaccine. General study results and limits: Among spike-specific TCRs, nearly half reportedly target unmutated variant regions. Only a handful of AZD1222 recipients, six or seven in all, had baseline seropositivity.

It was second doses at about 4 or about 12 weeks that were pooled. From germline, CDR1 is SGHNT and CDR2 YENEEA. This CDR3 comprises 13 residues. With 6 bases removed from V and 8 bases from J, the gap between germline ends came to 14 bases. The chain combines TRBV11-3 with TRBJ2-4; tentatively, D is TRBD1 or TRBD2 (5 bases each). The TCR sequence derives from an adult who received the AZD1222 COVID-19 vaccine. Sample: peripheral blood, taken 28 days after the second AZD1222 dose. This chain's CDR3 is CASSPQEEDIQYF. CDR3 in DNA: TGTGCCAGCAGTCCACAGGAGGAGGACATTCAGTACTTC.